The 13 T cell receptor beta chains listed next were all sequenced from one sample in a study of blood T cell repertoires in COVID-19 (TCRdb year 2020). The library was generated by the immunoSEQ multiplex PCR assay. TCRdb took this table from immuneACCESS and kept in-frame rearrangements with V and J called. Such tables lack part of the clones; where checked against another copy, unresolved V genes explain under half of the gap, and the rest is unexplained. Recorded for this sample are about 140,000 clones; roughly 87% of them occurred a single time. The ten largest clones take up over 0.75% of the sample. Source material: peripheral blood. These receptors came from a woman in her fifties or sixties with acute or convalescent COVID-19.

The chain joins TRBV7-9 to TRBJ1-2, with D possibly TRBD1 on 6 matching bases. Germline-derived CDR1 and CDR2 are SEHNR and FQNEAQ (reference sequence). Trimming pared 1 base from V and 4 bases from J, leaving 16 bases between. This CDR3 comprises 16 residues. CDR3 loop: CASSLGGSGTLYGYTF. The CDR3 DNA follows: TGTGCCAGCAGCTTAGGAGGCTCCGGGACACTCTATGGCTACACCTTC.

The J gene is TRBJ2-2, the V gene TRBV10-1; D perhaps matches TRBD1 (6 bases). V was trimmed by 5 bases and J by 1 base, leaving 8 bases between them. The CDR3 extends over 14 amino acids. CDR1 and CDR2 from the germline V gene are WNHNN and SYGVQD (reference sequence). The CDR3 sequence is CASSKDRNTGELFF. CDR3 DNA: TGCGCCAGCAGTAAGGACAGGAACACCGGGGAGCTGTTTTTT.

The chain combines TRBV10-1 with TRBJ1-2, with 9 bases aligning to TRBD1. The germline gives CDR1 WNHNN, CDR2 SYGVQD (reference sequence). The V segment lost 5 bases and the J segment 4 bases; nucleotides outside the gene matches: 2. This CDR3 comprises 13 residues. The CDR3 is CASSTGGSYGYTF. As DNA, the CDR3 is TGCGCCAGCAGTACAGGGGGCTCCTATGGCTACACCTTC.

This sequence joins TRBV7-3 and TRBJ2-1, with 7 nucleotides matching TRBD2. This CDR3 comprises 15 residues. Per germline, CDR1 SGHTA and CDR2 FQGTGA. With 6 bases clipped from V and 4 bases from J, the junction kept 9 bases outside the gene matches. The CDR3 DNA reads TGTGCCAGCAGAAGATCGTCTAGCGGATACAATGAGCAGTTCTTC. As protein: CASRRSSSGYNEQFF. The entire variable domain, with the rest obtained from reference TRBV7-3 and TRBJ2-1, is as follows: GAGVSQTPSNKVTEKGKYVELRCDPISGHTALYWYRQSLGQGPEFLIYFQGTGAADDSGLPNDRFFAVRPEGSVSTLKIQRTERGDSAVYLCASRRSSSGYNEQFFGPGTRLTVL.

This chain links TRBV7-3 with TRBJ1-1, with D possibly TRBD1 on 5 matching bases. The V end was cut by 4 bases, the J end by 0 bases, with 18 bases between. Germline V gene lookup returns CDR1 SGHTA and CDR2 FQGTGA. CDR3 size: 17 residues. CDR3 bases: TGTGCCAGCAGCTCCCGGCACACATTGGGGCTGAACACTGAAGCTTTCTTT. It translates to CASSSRHTLGLNTEAFF.

The chain joins TRBV11-3 to TRBJ2-1; D gene unclear. Trimming stripped 0 bases from V and 6 bases from J, with 9 bases between. Germline V gives CDR1 SGHNT, CDR2 YENEEA. The CDR3 length is 14 residues. CDR3 amino acids: CASSLESSINEQFF. CDR3 DNA: TGTGCCAGCAGCTTAGAGAGTAGCATCAATGAGCAGTTCTTC.

CDR3 sequence (DNA): TGTGCCAGTAGTATGGACAGGGGAGACACCATATATTTT. This sequence encodes CASSMDRGDTIYF. The J gene is TRBJ1-3, the V gene TRBV19; 9 nucleotides align to TRBD1. V lost 3 bases and J lost 8; bases outside the gene matches: 2. Germline-derived CDR1 and CDR2 are LNHDA and SQIVND (reference sequence). The CDR3 is 13 residues long. Variable domain in full (rest from reference TRBV19 and TRBJ1-3): DGGITQSPKYLFRKEGQNVTLSCEQNLNHDAMYWYRQDPGQGLRLIYYSQIVNDFQKGDIAEGYSVSREKKESFPLTVTSAQKNPTAFYLCASSMDRGDTIYFGEGSWLTVV.

The chain uses TRBV28 and TRBJ2-7; D might be TRBD1 (6 bases). The germline CDR1 and CDR2 sequences are MDHEN and SYDVKM. The CDR3 extends over 15 amino acids. V dropped 3 bases and J dropped 5 bases, with 17 bases sitting between them. For the CDR3, the DNA is TGTGCCAGCAGTTTGCTTCTTAGGACAGCACACGAGCAGTACTTC. Encoded protein: CASSLLLRTAHEQYF.

This clone appeared a single time. The CDR3 region is CSAVGQGKWYF. The CDR3 DNA follows: TGCAGTGCCGTGGGACAGGGGAAATGGTATTTT. The chain carries TRBV20-1 and TRBJ2-3; 10 nucleotides match TRBD1. Germline assignment: CDR1 DFQATT and CDR2 SNEGSKA (reference sequence). V gave up 6 bases and J gave up 14 bases; unmatched junction bases: 8. This CDR3 has 11 residues.

This chain connects TRBV5-1 to TRBJ1-1; the match to TRBD1 covers 9 bases. CDR1 is SGHRS and CDR2 is YFSETQ in the germline V gene. V was pared by 4 bases and J by 4 bases, with 8 bases of the junction left unmatched. The length of the CDR3 is 15 residues. The CDR3 sequence: CASSASGTGTTEAFF. CDR3 DNA sequence: TGCGCCAGCAGCGCTTCCGGGACAGGGACCACTGAAGCTTTCTTT.

This clone was seen only once. V is TRBV11-2 and J is TRBJ2-7; 9 bases line up with TRBD2. CDR3 length: 19 residues. Trimming at V came to 5 bases and at J to 2 bases, leaving 19 bases not matched to a gene. Germline values: CDR1 SGHAT, CDR2 FQNNGV. CDR3 region: CASSGLFLAGAPSPYEQYF. Written as DNA, the CDR3 is TGTGCCAGCAGCGGGTTGTTCTTAGCGGGGGCACCCTCTCCCTACGAGCAGTACTTC.

The chain employs TRBV11-3 and TRBJ1-6; D perhaps matches TRBD1 (6 bases). From germline, CDR1 is SGHNT and CDR2 YENEEA. The CDR3 consists of 14 residues. Trimming left V 3 bases short and J 8 bases short, with 11 bases between. CDR3 nucleotides: TGTGCCAGCAGCTTGTCCCCAGGGGATTCACCCCTCCACTTT. This gives the protein CASSLSPGDSPLHF. Drawing the rest from reference TRBV11-3 and TRBJ1-6, the complete variable domain is EAGVVQSPRYKIIEKKQPVAFWCNPISGHNTLYWYLQNLGQGPELLIRYENEEAVDDSQLPKDRFSAERLKGVDSTLKIQPAELGDSAVYLCASSLSPGDSPLHFGNGTRLTVT.

The V and J genes are TRBV10-2 and TRBJ1-2; the D is unclear. The CDR3 has 13 residues. Germline lookup yields CDR1 WSHSY and CDR2 SAAADI. V shed 7 bases and J shed 8 bases, with 17 bases lying between them. CDR3 residues: CASTQDTIWGYTF. DNA for the CDR3: TGCGCCAGCACGCAGGATACGATATGGGGCTACACCTTC.